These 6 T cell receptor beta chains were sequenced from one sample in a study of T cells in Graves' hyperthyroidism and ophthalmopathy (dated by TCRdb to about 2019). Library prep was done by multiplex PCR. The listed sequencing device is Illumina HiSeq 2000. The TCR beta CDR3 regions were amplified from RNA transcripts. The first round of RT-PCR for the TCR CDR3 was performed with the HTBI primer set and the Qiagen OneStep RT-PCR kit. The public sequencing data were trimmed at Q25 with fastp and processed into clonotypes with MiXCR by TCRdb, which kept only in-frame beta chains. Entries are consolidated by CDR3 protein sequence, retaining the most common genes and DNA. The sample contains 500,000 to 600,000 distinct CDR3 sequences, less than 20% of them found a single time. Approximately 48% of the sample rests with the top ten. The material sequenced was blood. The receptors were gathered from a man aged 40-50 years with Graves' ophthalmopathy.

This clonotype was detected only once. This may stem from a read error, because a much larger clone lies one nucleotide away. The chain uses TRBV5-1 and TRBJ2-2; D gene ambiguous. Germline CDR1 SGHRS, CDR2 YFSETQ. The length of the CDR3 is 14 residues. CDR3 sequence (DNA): TGCACCAGCAGCCTGACGCAGACCACCGGGGAGCTGTTTTTT. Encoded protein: CTSSLTQTTGELFF.

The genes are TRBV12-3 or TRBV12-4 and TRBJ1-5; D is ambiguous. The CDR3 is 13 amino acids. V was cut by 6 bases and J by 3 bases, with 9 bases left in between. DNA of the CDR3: TGTGCCAGCAGGGAAGAAACCAATCAGCCCCAGCATTTT. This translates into CASREETNQPQHF.

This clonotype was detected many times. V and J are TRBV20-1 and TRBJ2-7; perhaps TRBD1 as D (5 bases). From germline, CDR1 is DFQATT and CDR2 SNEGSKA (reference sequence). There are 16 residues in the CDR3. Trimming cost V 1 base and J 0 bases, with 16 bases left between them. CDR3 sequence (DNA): TGCAGTGCTAGAGGGGGCGTGGGGCCAAGCTCCTACGAGCAGTACTTC. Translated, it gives CSARGGVGPSSYEQYF.

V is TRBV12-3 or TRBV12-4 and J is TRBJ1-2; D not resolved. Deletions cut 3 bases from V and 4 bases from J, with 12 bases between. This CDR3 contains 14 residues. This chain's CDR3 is CASSLLPGGYGYTF. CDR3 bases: TGTGCCAGCAGTTTGTTACCCGGCGGCTATGGCTACACCTTC.

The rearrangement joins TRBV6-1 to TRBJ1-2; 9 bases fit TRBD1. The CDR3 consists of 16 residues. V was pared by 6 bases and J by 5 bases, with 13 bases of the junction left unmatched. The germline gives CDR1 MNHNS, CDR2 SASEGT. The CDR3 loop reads CASRERLPGQGYGYTF. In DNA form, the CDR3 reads TGTGCCAGCAGGGAAAGACTTCCGGGACAGGGTTATGGCTACACCTTC.

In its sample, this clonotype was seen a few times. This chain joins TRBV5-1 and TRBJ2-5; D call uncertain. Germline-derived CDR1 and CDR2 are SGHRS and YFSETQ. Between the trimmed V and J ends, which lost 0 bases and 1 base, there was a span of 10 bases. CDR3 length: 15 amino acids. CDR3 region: CASSLEDRLQETQYF. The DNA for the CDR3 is TGCGCCAGCAGCTTGGAGGACCGACTCCAAGAGACCCAGTACTTC.